The text below deals with one T cell receptor (beta chain). Trimming took 4 bases from V and 7 from J; bases not matched to a gene: 2. CDR3 length: 14 residues. The germline V gene has CDR1 SNHLY and CDR2 FYNNEI. This record comes from a study of shared clonotypes between healthy human individuals. In the study's own analysis: Owing to the provision of junction-only sequences devoid of quality scores by immunoSEQ, filtering differed. The protocol was immunoSEQ multiplex PCR, while the TCRdb copy is restricted to in-frame clones and leaves out a portion. V, J and clone size are those of that table, while D and trimming were read from the DNA. The repertoire holds some 2,000,000 clones, with approximately 95% as singletons.

J is TRBJ2-1 and V is TRBV2; 12 bases are a match to TRBD2. Sample: naive CD4+ T cells sorted from blood. The subset is: CD45RA+ positively selected. This clonotype originated in a man aged 18 to 29 in good health. In nucleotides, the CDR3 is TGTGCCAGCAGTGTGACTAGCGGGGGTAATGAGCAGTTCTTC. It encodes CASSVTSGGNEQFF.